Included here is one T cell receptor (beta chain) sequence, with context. Using immunoSEQ multiplex PCR, the repertoire was profiled, and TCRdb retains in-frame clones only, with some absent. The data hold under 300,000 clones, with about three quarters observed a single time. CDR3 length: 13 amino acids. The germline V gene encodes CDR1 SGHDN and CDR2 FVKESK. With 1 base clipped from V and 7 bases from J, the junction kept 1 base outside the gene matches. This sample stems from a study of blood T cell repertoires in COVID-19. Study in general: From the United States, Italy and Spain came samples of acute and convalescent COVID-19. PBMCs, B-cell-depleted T cells, or T cells were the source of the cDNA or gDNA that made up the material.

The gene calls are TRBV14 and TRBJ2-1, with 7 bases that match TRBD2. This sequence originates from a woman older than 75 with acute or convalescent COVID-19. The sequenced sample consisted of peripheral blood. The CDR3 coding sequence is TGTGCCAGCAGCCAAGTCGGGGGGAATGAGCAGTTCTTC. It codes for CASSQVGGNEQFF. Drawing the rest from reference TRBV14 and TRBJ2-1, the complete variable domain is EAGVTQFPSHSVIEKGQTVTLRCDPISGHDNLYWYRRVMGKEIKFLLHFVKESKQDESGMPNNRFLAERTGGTYSTLKVQPAELEDSGVYFCASSQVGGNEQFFGPGTRLTVL.